What follows are 30 T cell receptor beta chains derived from one specimen sequenced in a study of regulatory T cells in long-lasting Graves disease. The sample's time point: newly diagnosed GD, antithyroid drugs for less than 3 months. From PBMCs, RNA was extracted and then used to make the TCR library. Relying on iRepertoire HTBI primers and Arm-PCR of CDR3 regions, the team built TCR beta libraries. TCRdb used MiXCR to reprocess the multiplex PCR reads, holding one entry per CDR3 protein. This sample yields fewer than 350,000 distinct CDR3 sequences, of which 18% are seen a single time; around 36% belongs to the top ten. Sequencing was performed on peripheral blood mononuclear cells (PBMCs), taken at new diagnosis, from a patient treated with antithyroid drugs. Receptor source: a female donor with Graves disease.

The sample holds many counts of this clonotype. V gene TRBV27 combines with J gene TRBJ2-7; 9 nucleotides align to TRBD1. The V and J ends lost 0 bases and 2 bases, in that order; junction bases with no gene match: 5. Germline V CDR1 and CDR2: MNHEY, SMNVEV (reference sequence). The CDR3 totals 16 residues. CDR3 sequence (DNA): TGTGCCAGCAGTTTATCTGGGACAGGGATCACCTACGAGCAGTACTTC. Translating gives CASSLSGTGITYEQYF.

In its sample, this clonotype was seen many times. The CDR3 bases are TGTGCCAGCAGCCCCTGGGGGACTAGCGGGAGCCATGAGCAGTTCTTC. It specifies CASSPWGTSGSHEQFF. V usage is TRBV7-9 and J usage is TRBJ2-1, with 14 bases aligning to TRBD2. The CDR3 loop spans 16 amino acids. The V gene end was trimmed by 5 bases and the J gene end by 8 bases; junction bases not matched to a gene: 8. Germline V gene sequence: CDR1 SEHNR, CDR2 FQNEAQ (reference sequence).

This clonotype was recorded at least ten times. The chain combines TRBV12-3 or TRBV12-4 with TRBJ2-7, with 8 bases identical to TRBD2. J gave up 7 bases and V 2 bases, and 7 bases lay outside the gene matches. The CDR3 extends over 14 amino acids. In nucleotides, the CDR3 is TGTGCCAGCAGTTTAACCCCGGGAGGGTGGGAGCAGTACTTC. This encodes CASSLTPGGWEQYF.

This clonotype has more than one count but fewer than ten. The chain links TRBV9 to TRBJ2-6; no firm D call. Germline values: CDR1 SGDLS, CDR2 YYNGEE. V was pared by 0 bases and J by 1 base, with 8 bases between. The CDR3 totals 16 residues. The CDR3 DNA reads TGTGCCAGCAGCGTAGATCTTATTTCTGGGGCCAACGTCCTGACTTTC. Translating it yields CASSVDLISGANVLTF.

At least ten counts were recorded for this clonotype. The rearrangement uses TRBV11-3 and TRBJ1-1, with D possibly matching TRBD1 (5 bases). This CDR3 spans 13 amino acids. V lost 8 bases and J lost 1, with 11 bases in between. Germline-derived CDR1 and CDR2 are SGHNT and YENEEA. CDR3 nucleotide sequence: TGTGCCAGCTTCGGGACGGGGAACACTGAAGCTTTCTTT. Amino acid sequence: CASFGTGNTEAFF.

This clonotype has at least ten counts. V usage is TRBV28 and J usage is TRBJ1-1; perhaps TRBD1 as D (5 bases). The CDR3 sequence is 13 residues long. The V and J ends lost 10 bases and 5 bases respectively, with 17 bases between them. The germline gives CDR1 MDHEN, CDR2 SYDVKM. CDR3 bases: TGTGCCACTAGTCCGGCCGGGGGGACTGAAGCTTTCTTT. It yields the protein CATSPAGGTEAFF.

The chain is built from TRBV5-1 and TRBJ2-5; a weak D match, TRBD2 (6 bases). CDR1 SGHRS and CDR2 YFSETQ come from the germline V gene. The length of the CDR3 is 17 residues. The V end lost 1 base, the J end lost 5 bases, and 21 bases lay between the germline ends. CDR3 loop: CASSLRVRGFGWETQYF. The CDR3 DNA reads TGCGCCAGCAGCTTGAGGGTTCGGGGGTTCGGTTGGGAGACCCAGTACTTC.

This clonotype was detected ten times or more. V is TRBV27 and J is TRBJ2-2; TRBD2 aligns across 14 bases. CDR1 and CDR2 (germline): MNHEY, SMNVEV (reference sequence). After removal of 8 bases from V and 4 bases from J, the junction contained 15 bases not matched to a gene. The CDR3 runs 19 residues. The CDR3 nucleotides read TGTGCCAGCTTAAAACGACTAGCGGGAGGGCCGTTTGCCACCGGGGAGCTGTTTTTT. Translated, it gives CASLKRLAGGPFATGELFF.

The rearrangement joins TRBV6-1 to TRBJ2-7; D gene unclear. CDR3 size: 16 residues. CDR1 and CDR2 from the germline V gene are MNHNS and SASEGT. V was trimmed by 6 bases and J by 2 bases, leaving 20 bases between them. The CDR3 DNA reads as TGTGCCAGCAGCCGAACGGACGCCCGGCCGCCCTACGAGCAGTACTTC. It is translated as CASSRTDARPPYEQYF.

The chain couples TRBV5-1 to TRBJ2-1; 10 bases agree with TRBD1. The germline V gene has CDR1 SGHRS and CDR2 YFSETQ. The CDR3 is 15 residues long. V lost 4 bases, J lost 8 bases, and 9 bases stayed unmatched. Here the CDR3 reads CASSPGTGVDDEQFF. CDR3 in DNA: TGCGCCAGCAGCCCGGGGACAGGGGTGGACGATGAGCAGTTCTTC.

This clonotype has a handful of counts. This chain joins TRBV20-1 and TRBJ2-7, with 9 positions matching TRBD2. Looked up from germline, CDR1 is DFQATT and CDR2 is SNEGSKA (reference sequence). CDR3 length equals 13 residues. The V segment lost 3 bases and the J segment 3 bases; nucleotides outside the gene matches: 3. The CDR3 spells CSASAGGVYEQYF. Here the CDR3 DNA reads TGCAGTGCTAGTGCGGGAGGGGTCTACGAGCAGTACTTC.

This chain connects TRBV6-5 to TRBJ2-4; TRBD1 matches 11 bases. This CDR3 region has 15 residues. The ends lost 4 bases at V and 6 bases at J; junction bases unmatched: 5. Germline V CDR1 and CDR2: MNHEY, SVGAGI. In nucleotides, the CDR3 is TGTGCCAGCAGTTGGTCGGACAGGGGGCGAAACATTCAGTACTTC. Encoded protein: CASSWSDRGRNIQYF.

This sequence joins TRBV20-1 and TRBJ2-1, with 9 positions matching TRBD2. V shed 6 bases and J 6 bases; nucleotides not matched to a gene: 15. CDR3 length: 16 residues. In germline, CDR1 is DFQATT, CDR2 SNEGSKA (reference sequence). The CDR3 DNA is TGCAGTGCCGCCCCGCTGGCTAGCGGGAACTTCAATGAGCAGTTCTTC. Translation gives CSAAPLASGNFNEQFF.

Concerning this clonotype: This may arise from a read error, as a much more abundant clone is one base away. The rearrangement uses TRBV7-9 and TRBJ2-7, with D possibly matching TRBD2 (6 bases). Germline V gives CDR1 SEHNR, CDR2 FQNEAQ (reference sequence). This CDR3 is 13 amino acids long. CDR3: CVSSLGASVEQYF. CDR3 sequence (DNA): TGTGTCAGCAGCTTAGGGGCTAGCGTTGAGCAGTACTTC.

Ten or more counts support this clonotype. V usage is TRBV18 and J usage is TRBJ1-2, with 7 bases matching TRBD1. CDR3 length equals 15 residues. Germline V gene lookup returns CDR1 KGHSH and CDR2 LQKENI. Trimming cost V 2 bases and J 2 bases; bases outside gene matches: 5. The CDR3 loop reads CASSPAGTANYGYTF. The CDR3 DNA sequence: TGTGCCAGCTCACCAGCCGGGACAGCAAACTATGGCTACACCTTC.

This clonotype was detected ten times or more. The chain is built from TRBV12-5 and TRBJ2-4; D is possibly TRBD2 (5 bases). CDR3 length: 18 residues. V was pared by 1 base and J by 2 bases, with 18 bases between. CDR1 LGHNT and CDR2 FRNRAP come from the germline V gene. The CDR3 nucleotides read TGTGCTAGTGGTTTGGGTAGCGTACTAAACAAAACCAAAAACATTCAGTACTTC. It translates to CASGLGSVLNKTKNIQYF.

This clonotype came up many times. J is TRBJ2-2 and V is TRBV19; TRBD2 might be the D (5 bases). V gave up 6 bases and J gave up 9 bases, with 11 bases separating them. The CDR3 has 12 amino acids. Looked up from germline, CDR1 is LNHDA and CDR2 is SQIVND (reference sequence). Here the CDR3 DNA reads TGTGCCAGTAGGCCAAGCGGCAGGGAGCTGTTTTTT. It specifies CASRPSGRELFF. Complete variable domain (other parts from reference TRBV19 and TRBJ2-2): DGGITQSPKYLFRKEGQNVTLSCEQNLNHDAMYWYRQDPGQGLRLIYYSQIVNDFQKGDIAEGYSVSREKKESFPLTVTSAQKNPTAFYLCASRPSGRELFFGEGSRLTVL.

In its sample, this clonotype was seen a few times. The V and J genes are TRBV4-1 and TRBJ1-6; TRBD1 might be the D (6 bases). The CDR3 has 19 residues. Looked up from germline, CDR1 is MGHRA and CDR2 is YSYEKL. With 3 bases removed from V and 0 bases from J, the gap between germline ends came to 18 bases. Here the CDR3 DNA reads TGCGCCAGCAGCCATAAGGACAGCCATACCAGCTCCTATAATTCACCCCTCCACTTT. Protein product: CASSHKDSHTSSYNSPLHF.

This clonotype was observed many times. The chain employs TRBV12-5 and TRBJ2-7; D remains unclear. This CDR3 contains 12 residues. CDR1 LGHNT and CDR2 FRNRAP come from the germline V gene. This chain's CDR3 is CATSGTTYEQYF. DNA for the CDR3: TGTGCCACCTCCGGCACTACCTACGAGCAGTACTTC.

There are many counts of this clonotype. Since the CDR3 does not end with the conserved phenylalanine or tryptophan, this likely comes from a read error. The DNA is left out, because the CDR3 cannot be placed on it with certainty; the CDR3 is given as TCRdb lists it. This CDR3 reads CASSVTSEMGVNI. The chain recombines TRBV2 with TRBJ2-1; the DNA was not used to check the table's D call, TRBD2. The CDR3 totals 13 residues, both ends included. The germline V gene has CDR1 SNHLY and CDR2 FYNNEI.

Ten or more counts support this clonotype. The V call is TRBV28, the J call TRBJ2-1, with 10 bases that match TRBD2. CDR1 is MDHEN and CDR2 is SYDVKM in the germline V gene. Losses at the gene ends were 4 bases for V and 0 bases for J; bases not matched to a gene: 9. This CDR3 is 18 amino acids long. CDR3 nucleotide sequence: TGTGCCAGCAGTTCGATGGCTAGCGGGAGAGACTCCTACAATGAGCAGTTCTTC. Translated, it gives CASSSMASGRDSYNEQFF.

This clonotype was picked up a small number of times. The chain employs TRBV5-6 and TRBJ2-1, with 8 bases lining up with TRBD2. Germline lookup yields CDR1 SGHDT and CDR2 YYEEEE. The junction had 9 bases not matched to a gene; V was cut back by 0 bases and J by 4 bases. The CDR3 loop spans 17 amino acids. The CDR3 nucleotides read TGTGCCAGCAGCTTGGTAACTAGCGGATTATTATACAATGAGCAGTTCTTC. It encodes CASSLVTSGLLYNEQFF. The full variable domain, rest sourced from reference TRBV5-6 and TRBJ2-1, is DAGVTQSPTHLIKTRGQQVTLRCSPKSGHDTVSWYQQALGQGPQFIFQYYEEEERQRGNFPDRFSGHQFPNYSSELNVNALLLGDSALYLCASSLVTSGLLYNEQFFGPGTRLTVL.

J is TRBJ2-1 and V is TRBV12-3 or TRBV12-4; 10 bases align to TRBD2. The CDR3 runs to 15 residues. V shed 3 bases, J shed 8 bases, and the junction held 7 bases outside the gene matches. The CDR3 loop is CASSFGTSDSDEQFF. The CDR3 DNA reads TGTGCCAGCAGTTTTGGGACTAGCGATAGCGATGAGCAGTTCTTC.

This clonotype was seen a few times. The J gene is TRBJ2-6, the V gene TRBV6-2 or TRBV6-3; possibly TRBD1 or TRBD2 for D (6 bases each). Germline V gene sequence: CDR1 MNHEY, CDR2 SVGEGT. Trimming shortened V by 5 bases and J by 2 bases, and 16 bases separated the two germline ends. The CDR3 has 17 residues. The DNA for the CDR3 is TGTGCCAGCAGTGACCAATCAAGGGGGGCTGGGGCCAACGTCCTGACTTTC. It yields the protein CASSDQSRGAGANVLTF.

This clonotype was seen repeatedly, ten times or more. The CDR3, as DNA: TGCAGCGTTGAAGATCGGGACAGGGGCCGGAGTTGGCCAGATACGCAGTATTTT. Its translation is CSVEDRDRGRSWPDTQYF. The J gene is TRBJ2-3, the V gene TRBV29-1, with 10 bases fitting TRBD1. The germline V gene has CDR1 SQVTM and CDR2 ANQGSEA. The CDR3 covers 18 residues. V lost 0 bases and J lost 4; bases outside the gene matches: 13.

This clonotype was found many times. The chain couples TRBV2 to TRBJ1-2, with TRBD1 matching over 10 bases. Germline values: CDR1 SNHLY, CDR2 FYNNEI. The trim removed 4 bases at V and 10 bases at J, leaving 9 bases unmatched. There are 14 residues in the CDR3. CDR3 nucleotides: TGTGCCAGCAGTGCTTCCGGGACAGGGGTATTCTACACCTTC. It translates to CASSASGTGVFYTF.

This clonotype was observed many times. The chain uses TRBV19 and TRBJ1-1; TRBD1 matches at 9 bases. The CDR3 totals 14 residues. The V gene end was trimmed by 4 bases and the J gene end by 4 bases; junction bases not matched to a gene: 4. Germline CDR1 LNHDA, CDR2 SQIVND (reference sequence). The CDR3 DNA sequence: TGTGCCAGTAGTACCACAGGGGGCGGCACTGAAGCTTTCTTT. Protein sequence: CASSTTGGGTEAFF.

The table lists this clonotype with many counts. The chain uses TRBV2 and TRBJ2-3; 8 bases line up with TRBD1. V gave up 8 bases and J gave up 7 bases; unmatched junction bases: 14. From germline, CDR1 is SNHLY and CDR2 FYNNEI. CDR3 length: 15 residues. DNA of the CDR3: TGTGCCAGCTCCCGGACAGGGCAGACAGGAAATACGCAGTATTTT. Residues: CASSRTGQTGNTQYF.

This clonotype was counted ten times or more. This chain joins TRBV10-3 and TRBJ1-4; 10 bases are shared with TRBD1. The CDR3 has 14 residues. The germline CDR1 and CDR2 sequences are ENHRY and SYGVKD. V shed 4 bases, J shed 8 bases, and the junction held 4 bases outside the gene matches. For the CDR3, the DNA is TGTGCCATCAGTGGAGGACAGGGGGGAGAAAAACTGTTTTTT. Amino acid sequence: CAISGGQGGEKLFF.

This clonotype was recorded a few times. This chain uses TRBV13 with TRBJ2-1; the match to TRBD2 covers 7 bases. The ends lost 2 bases at V and 12 bases at J; junction bases unmatched: 4. The CDR3 has 12 amino acids. The germline V gene has CDR1 PRHDT and CDR2 FYEKMQ (reference sequence). The chain's CDR3 is CASSLSGMGQFF. The CDR3 DNA reads TGTGCCAGCAGCTTAAGCGGGATGGGGCAGTTCTTC.